These T cell receptor beta chains were read from a single sample in a study of shared T cell receptors in the human thymus. Sequenced by immunoSEQ multiplex PCR; TCRdb stores in-frame clones only, minus some. The profile shows 540,000 or so clones, approximately 78% of them singletons. This sample also appeared in a second study, on human thymus T cells.

The sequenced material came from thymocytes. The source of these receptors is a boy younger than two with a congenital heart defect. Each CDR3 is given with its conserved first and last residue. Fields, in order: D gene, clone size, V gene, J gene, CDR3 protein. A D gene is named only where the DNA matches it firmly. Size tells how often a clone was seen (once, few, many) or the class of an expanded clone, and some rows leave it out.

d_call: TRBD2; clone_size: once; v_call: TRBV5-1; j_call: TRBJ2-3; cdr3_aa: CASSWEGDADTQYF
d_call: -; clone_size: -; v_call: TRBV2; j_call: TRBJ1-2; cdr3_aa: CASSEAAGSRYGYTF
d_call: -; clone_size: -; v_call: TRBV14; j_call: TRBJ2-7; cdr3_aa: CASSQEGEQGTYEQYF
d_call: -; clone_size: -; v_call: TRBV5-1; j_call: TRBJ1-1; cdr3_aa: CASRGADEAFF
d_call: -; clone_size: -; v_call: TRBV10-3; j_call: TRBJ1-2; cdr3_aa: CARTQVSGYTF
d_call: -; clone_size: -; v_call: TRBV5-4; j_call: TRBJ2-3; cdr3_aa: CASSFFGDITPPGTDTQYF
d_call: -; clone_size: -; v_call: TRBV4-3; j_call: TRBJ1-4; cdr3_aa: CASSQDLRGELFF
d_call: TRBD2; clone_size: -; v_call: TRBV27; j_call: TRBJ2-7; cdr3_aa: CASSLLAGTYEQYF
d_call: TRBD1; clone_size: -; v_call: TRBV28; j_call: TRBJ2-7; cdr3_aa: CASSSSDRALSYEQYF
d_call: -; clone_size: -; v_call: TRBV2; j_call: TRBJ2-1; cdr3_aa: CASSGTAGEQFF
d_call: -; clone_size: -; v_call: TRBV9; j_call: TRBJ2-1; cdr3_aa: CASSYQQGSEQFF
d_call: TRBD1; clone_size: -; v_call: TRBV4-1; j_call: TRBJ1-5; cdr3_aa: CASSQVGQGVIMMDQPQHF
d_call: TRBD2; clone_size: once; v_call: TRBV27; j_call: TRBJ2-7; cdr3_aa: CASSGLPTYEQYF
d_call: TRBD1; clone_size: -; v_call: TRBV9; j_call: TRBJ1-3; cdr3_aa: CASSVGGTGPENTIYF
d_call: TRBD1; clone_size: -; v_call: TRBV4-3; j_call: TRBJ2-6; cdr3_aa: CASSRKGRQGAVGANVLTF